These 2 T cell receptor beta chains originate from one sample sequenced in a study of blood T cells in healthy people across ages. A second PCR, run for about 6 to 11 cycles, used a sample-barcoded 5' primer plus a J-beta primer mix. TCRdb re-derived calls from the 5' RACE reads in MiXCR, one entry per CDR3 protein. Seen here are about 640,000 distinct CDR3 sequences, approximately 59% observed once, and the top ten hold roughly 34%. The sequenced sample was blood. These receptors were collected from a man aged 55 to 70 in good health.

This rearrangement joins TRBV12-3 or TRBV12-4 to TRBJ2-4; 8 positions agree with TRBD1. The CDR3 length is 12 residues. DNA for the CDR3: TGTGCAGACAGGGGAGAGGCGGAGCTATGGTACTTC. This gives the protein CADRGEAELWYF.

The chain uses TRBV10-3 and TRBJ2-7, with 9 bases matching TRBD1. The V segment lost 0 bases and the J segment 4 bases; nucleotides outside the gene matches: 7. This CDR3 is built from 16 residues. Per germline, CDR1 ENHRY and CDR2 SYGVKD. The CDR3: CAISESLGQGRYEQYF. CDR3 DNA sequence: TGTGCCATCAGTGAGTCCCTGGGACAGGGTCGTTACGAGCAGTACTTC.